The clone carrying this T cell receptor (beta chain) was found a few times. Its matching antigen is unknown. The data stem from a study of beta chain features in type 1 diabetes. cDNA synthesis used the whole RNA isolate, giving expressed TCRB sequences. An average of about 3.6 million reads was obtained for naive, central memory and regulatory T cell samples. TCRdb keeps only in-frame clones here, not all; method: immunoSEQ multiplex PCR. This table has about 650,000 clones, 9.5% to 15% appearing once. Each of the CD4+ naive, central memory, regulatory and stem cell-like memory populations was sorted via CD45RO/CCR7/CD25/CD127/CD95/CD27. General observations from the study: Moderately but significantly shorter TCRB CDR3s were found in Type 1 diabetes patients in all four CD4+ subsets. A cDNA-based sequencing approach could over-represent cells with high TCR expression.

Deletions cut 8 bases from V and 2 bases from J, with 10 bases between. Looked up from germline, CDR1 is MDHEN and CDR2 is SYDVKM. The CDR3 length is 14 residues. The sample consisted of naive CD4+ T cells from blood. The TCR was taken from a man between 25 and 39 years old with type 1 diabetes. The chain links TRBV28 to TRBJ2-6; D gene ambiguous. CDR3 DNA sequence: TGTGCCAGCCGAGGTGTCGCTGGGGCCAACGTCCTGACTTTC. This sequence encodes CASRGVAGANVLTF.